This TCR beta chain originates from a study of T cell responses to AZD1222 COVID-19 vaccine. Regarding the study as a whole: Females made up more of the donors, who were largely white British, and clonal diversity may have come out too low. Two AZD1222 administrations were followed by greater Spike-specific TCR breadth and depth.

Libraries were prepared by immunoSEQ multiplex PCR; TCRdb keeps only in-frame clonotypes and omits some of them. Of over 150,000 clones in the sample, approximately 90% were seen once. This CDR3 comprises 14 residues. The germline V gene has CDR1 SGHTA and CDR2 FQGNSA. The V and J ends lost 5 bases and 0 bases respectively, with 11 bases between them. Worth noting for this clone: Its antigen is unidentified.

The chain is built from TRBV7-2 and TRBJ2-7; perhaps TRBD1 as D (7 bases). The sequence was obtained from an adult in good health. The specimen was peripheral blood, collected on day 0 of AZD1222 vaccination. The CDR3 DNA sequence: TGTGCCAGCAGCCAGGGGGGCAGCTCCTACGAGCAGTACTTC. It translates to CASSQGGSSYEQYF.